Detailed here is one T cell receptor beta chain. Its target is not known. Germline V gene lookup returns CDR1 SEHNR and CDR2 FQNEAQ (reference sequence). The CDR3 runs to 15 residues. V lost 4 bases and J 4 bases, leaving 13 bases between the germline ends. Every one of the donors was a Caucasian adult that lived in Nashville, Tennessee. In the CD4+ fraction, cells were divided into CD45RA+ naive and CD45RA-negative memory subsets. These data originate in a study of shared clonotypes between healthy human individuals. Regarding the study as a whole: Donor scarcity curtailed the genetic and exposure-history diversity represented herein.

The protocol was immunoSEQ multiplex PCR, while the TCRdb copy is restricted to in-frame clones and leaves out a portion. The data contain some 1,100,000 clones, roughly 74% of them singletons. The chain has TRBV7-9 and TRBJ1-4, with D tentatively TRBD1 (6 bases). This TCR was recovered from a man between 18 and 35 years old in good health. Some clones in this sample may be carry-over from other donors' samples. The specimen was memory CD4+ T cells from PBMCs. Subset given: CD45RA-negative fraction. CDR3 amino acids: CASSSQGAGNEKLFF. The CDR3 DNA sequence: TGTGCCAGCAGCTCACAGGGAGCGGGTAATGAAAAACTGTTTTTT.